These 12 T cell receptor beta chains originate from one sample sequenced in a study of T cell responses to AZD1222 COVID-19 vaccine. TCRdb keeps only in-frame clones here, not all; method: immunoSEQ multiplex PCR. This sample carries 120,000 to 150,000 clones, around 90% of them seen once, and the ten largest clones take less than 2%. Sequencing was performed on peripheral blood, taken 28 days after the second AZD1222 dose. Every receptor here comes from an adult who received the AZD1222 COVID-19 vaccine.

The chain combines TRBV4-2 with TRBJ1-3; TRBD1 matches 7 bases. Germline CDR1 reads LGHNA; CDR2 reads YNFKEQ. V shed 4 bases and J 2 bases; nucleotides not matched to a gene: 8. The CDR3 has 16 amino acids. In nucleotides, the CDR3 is TGTGCCAGCAGCCCCCACACAGGGGAGACTGGAAACACCATATATTTT. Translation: CASSPHTGETGNTIYF.

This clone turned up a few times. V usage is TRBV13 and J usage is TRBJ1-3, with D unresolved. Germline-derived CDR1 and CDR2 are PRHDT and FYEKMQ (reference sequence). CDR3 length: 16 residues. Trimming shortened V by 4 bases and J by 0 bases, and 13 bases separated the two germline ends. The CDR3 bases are TGTGCCAGCAGCTCAGAGGCCTTTAGCTCTGGAAACACCATATATTTT. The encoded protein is CASSSEAFSSGNTIYF.

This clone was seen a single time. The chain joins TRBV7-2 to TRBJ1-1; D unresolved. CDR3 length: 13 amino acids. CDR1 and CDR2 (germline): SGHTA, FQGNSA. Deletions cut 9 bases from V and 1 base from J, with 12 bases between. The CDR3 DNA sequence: TGTGCCAGTACCCTAATCGAGAACACTGAAGCTTTCTTT. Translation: CASTLIENTEAFF.

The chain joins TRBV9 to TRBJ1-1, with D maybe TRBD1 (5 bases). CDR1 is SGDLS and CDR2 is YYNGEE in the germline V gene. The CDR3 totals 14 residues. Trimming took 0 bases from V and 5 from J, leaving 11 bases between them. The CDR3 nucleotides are TGTGCCAGCAGCGTAGGGGGGAAAGAGACTGAAGCTTTCTTT. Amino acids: CASSVGGKETEAFF.

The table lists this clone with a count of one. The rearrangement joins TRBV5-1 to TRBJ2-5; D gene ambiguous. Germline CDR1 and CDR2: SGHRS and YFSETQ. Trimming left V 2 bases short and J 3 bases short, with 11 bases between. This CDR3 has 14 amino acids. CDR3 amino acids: CASSLGQNKETQYF. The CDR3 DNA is TGCGCCAGCAGCTTAGGGCAGAATAAAGAGACCCAGTACTTC. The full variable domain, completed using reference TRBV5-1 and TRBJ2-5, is KAGVTQTPRYLIKTRGQQVTLSCSPISGHRSVSWYQQTPGQGLQFLFEYFSETQRNKGNFPGRFSGRQFSNSRSEMNVSTLELGDSALYLCASSLGQNKETQYFGPGTRLLVL.

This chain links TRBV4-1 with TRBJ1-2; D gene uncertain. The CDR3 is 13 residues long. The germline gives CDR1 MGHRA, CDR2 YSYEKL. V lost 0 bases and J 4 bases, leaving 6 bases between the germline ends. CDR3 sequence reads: CASSQDSAYGYTF. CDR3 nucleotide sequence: TGCGCCAGCAGCCAAGATAGCGCCTATGGCTACACCTTC.

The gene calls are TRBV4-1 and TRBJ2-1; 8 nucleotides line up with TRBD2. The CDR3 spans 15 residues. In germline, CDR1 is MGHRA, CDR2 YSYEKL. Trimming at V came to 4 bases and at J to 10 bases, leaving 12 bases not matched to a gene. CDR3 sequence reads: CASSLAPLAGMEQFF. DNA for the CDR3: TGCGCCAGCAGCCTTGCCCCCTTAGCGGGAATGGAGCAGTTCTTC.

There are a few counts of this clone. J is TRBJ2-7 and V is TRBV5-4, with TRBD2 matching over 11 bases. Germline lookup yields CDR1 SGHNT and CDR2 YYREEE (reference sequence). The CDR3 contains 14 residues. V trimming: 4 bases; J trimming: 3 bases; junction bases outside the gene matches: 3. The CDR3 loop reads CASSQTSGSYEQYF. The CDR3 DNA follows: TGTGCCAGCAGCCAAACTAGCGGGAGCTACGAGCAGTACTTC.

CDR3 sequence: CASSYLAHNEKLFF. The CDR3 region has the DNA TGTGCCAGTAGTTACTTGGCCCATAATGAAAAACTGTTTTTT. The rearrangement uses TRBV19 and TRBJ1-4; D unclear. Deletions cut 5 bases from V and 4 bases from J, with 11 bases between. Germline V gives CDR1 LNHDA, CDR2 SQIVND (reference sequence). There are 14 residues in the CDR3.

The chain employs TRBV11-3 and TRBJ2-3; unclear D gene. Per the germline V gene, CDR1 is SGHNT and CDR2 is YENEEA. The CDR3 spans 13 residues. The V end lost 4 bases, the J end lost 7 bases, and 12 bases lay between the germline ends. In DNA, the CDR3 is TGTGCCAGCAGCTCGGCAGACTCATATACGCAGTATTTT. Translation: CASSSADSYTQYF.

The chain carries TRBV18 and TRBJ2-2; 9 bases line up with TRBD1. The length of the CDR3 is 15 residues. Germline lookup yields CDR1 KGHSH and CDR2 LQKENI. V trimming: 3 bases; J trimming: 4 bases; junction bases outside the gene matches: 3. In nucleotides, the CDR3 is TGTGCCAGCTCACCCGACAGGGGGGGCACCGGGGAGCTGTTTTTT. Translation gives CASSPDRGGTGELFF.

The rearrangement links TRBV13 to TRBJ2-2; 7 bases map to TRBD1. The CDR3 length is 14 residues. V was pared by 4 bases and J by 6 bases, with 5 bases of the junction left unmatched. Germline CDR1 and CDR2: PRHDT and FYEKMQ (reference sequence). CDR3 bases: TGTGCCAGCAGCTCACAGGGGACGGCCGGGGAGCTGTTTTTT. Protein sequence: CASSSQGTAGELFF.